Listed here is a single T cell receptor (beta chain). The CDR3 runs 15 residues. Trimming removed 5 bases from V and 6 bases from J; junction bases left unmatched: 4. Germline CDR1 is SGHNT and CDR2 is YENEEA. The sample originates from a study of blood T cell repertoires in COVID-19. On the study more broadly: The origin of the acute and convalescent COVID-19 samples was the United States, Italy and Spain. PBMCs, B-cell-depleted T cells, or T cells provided the cDNA or gDNA that made up the material.

Authors' processing steps: Amplification from reference gene primers served as the basis for estimated nucleated cell counts. TCRdb's copy holds only in-frame clones and misses some; the assay was immunoSEQ multiplex PCR. Clone size and V and J calls were adopted from that table, with D and trimming inferred from the DNA. The profile shows around 150,000 clones, 80% to 95% of them singletons. Seattle's cohort entered during active infection and was followed longitudinally. The source material was peripheral blood. The V call is TRBV11-3, the J call TRBJ2-1; 13 bases fit TRBD2. This TCR was sampled from a woman in her fifties or sixties with COVID-19, enrolled during active disease. The DNA of the CDR3 is TGTGCCAGCAGCCTTACTAGCGGGGGGGCCAATGAGCAGTTCTTC. Translation: CASSLTSGGANEQFF.